This is a list of T cell receptor beta chains from one sample in a study of cytomegalovirus exposure and HLA in healthy donors. The repertoire was sequenced with immunoSEQ multiplex PCR; TCRdb's copy has only in-frame clones and lacks some. The sample lists more than 55,000 clones; around 83% were seen once. Sequenced material: PBMCs. The receptors come from a human donor in good health. CDR3s include the opening cysteine and the closing phenylalanine or tryptophan. D genes are given only for firm matches. The size of a clone is reported for some rows only, either as once, few or many, or as a class for expanded clones.

clone size	J gene	D gene	V gene	CDR3 DNA	CDR3 protein
NA	TRBJ2-3	TRBD2	TRBV6-1	TGTGCCAGCAGCTCTGACTCGGGGGGGGCAGATACGCAGTATTTT	CASSSDSGGADTQYF
NA	TRBJ2-2	NA	TRBV2	TGTGCCAGCGCGGGGTCCTTCCTAACCGGGGAGCTGTTTTTT	CASAGSFLTGELFF
NA	TRBJ2-3	NA	TRBV2	TGTGCCAGCAGTACGGGAATTACAGATACGCAGTATTTT	CASSTGITDTQYF
once	TRBJ2-2	NA	TRBV7-8	TGTGCCAGCAGCTTAGTGGCGACTATGAACACCGGGGAGCTGTTTTTT	CASSLVATMNTGELFF
NA	TRBJ1-6	NA	TRBV5-1	TGCGCCAGCAGTTACGCGGTGGATAATTCACCCCTCCACTTT	CASSYAVDNSPLHF
few	TRBJ2-1	NA	TRBV7-2	TGTGCCAGCAGCAAGAATCCGGGGGGCCACAATGAGCAGTTCTTC	CASSKNPGGHNEQFF
NA	TRBJ2-2	NA	TRBV7-9	TGTGCCAGCAGCCGGAGGGGAGACAGGGCGACCGGGGAGCTGTTTTTT	CASSRRGDRATGELFF
NA	TRBJ1-2	NA	TRBV6-1	TGTGCCAGCATCCCAGAAGGACTAAACTATGGCTACACCTTC	CASIPEGLNYGYTF
few	TRBJ2-3	NA	TRBV11-2	TGTGCCAGCAGCTTAGATCTTAACAGGGGAGGTACGCAGTATTTT	CASSLDLNRGGTQYF
NA	TRBJ1-3	TRBD1	TRBV10-3	TGTGCCATCAGTGAGCGACAGGGGGGTTCTGGAAACACCATATATTTT	CAISERQGGSGNTIYF
NA	TRBJ2-7	NA	TRBV9	TGTGCCAGCAGCCCACAGCTCGGGAACGAGCAGTACTTC	CASSPQLGNEQYF
NA	TRBJ1-5	NA	TRBV6-1	TGTGCCAGTGCCGGAACAGTTATGCCCCAGCATTTT	CASAGTVMPQHF
NA	TRBJ2-7	NA	TRBV6-5	TGTGCCAGCAGTTACGGGGGGGGGCGAAGCTACGAGCAGTACTTC	CASSYGGGRSYEQYF
few	TRBJ2-5	TRBD2	TRBV6-1	TGTGCCAGCAGTGAACAGAGCGGGGGGGCGGAGACCCAGTACTTC	CASSEQSGGAETQYF
once	TRBJ1-2	NA	TRBV20-1	TGCAGTGCTCGCGACAGGACGCTAACCATCTTC	CSARDRTLTIF
NA	TRBJ1-6	NA	TRBV19	TGTGCCACCAAAGGGGGTCCGTGGTCACCCCTCCACTTT	CATKGGPWSPLHF
few	TRBJ1-5	NA	TRBV15	TGTGCCACCAGCAGAGGCGCGGGGGGCAGGAGCAATCAGCCCCAGCATTTT	CATSRGAGGRSNQPQHF
NA	TRBJ1-3	NA	TRBV19	TGTGCCAGTAATATTCCTAACCCCGGAAACACCATATATTTT	CASNIPNPGNTIYF
NA	TRBJ2-5	TRBD2	TRBV30	TGTGCCTGGAGTCATCTAGCGGTCCAAGAGACCCAGTACTTC	CAWSHLAVQETQYF
NA	TRBJ1-5	NA	TRBV7-2	TGTGCCAGCAGCTTATCGAGGGCCCTTAATAGCAATCAGCCCCAGCATTTT	CASSLSRALNSNQPQHF
NA	TRBJ2-7	TRBD1	TRBV29-1	TGCAGCGCCCAGGACAGGGACGGAGGCGAGCAGTACTTC	CSAQDRDGGEQYF
once	TRBJ2-1	NA	TRBV7-3	TGTGCCAGCAGCTCCGCTAGTGGTACTGAGCAGTTCTTC	CASSSASGTEQFF
NA	TRBJ2-5	NA	TRBV11-2	TGTGCCAGCAGCTTAGTGACACACTCCCGCGAGACCCAGTACTTC	CASSLVTHSRETQYF
NA	TRBJ2-7	TRBD2	TRBV6-5	TGTGCCAGCAGTTACTCGATGCGGGGGGGAGACGAGCAGTACTTC	CASSYSMRGGDEQYF
NA	TRBJ2-3	TRBD2	TRBV29-1	TGCAGCGTTGAGAGAGCGGGAGGCACAGATACGCAGTATTTT	CSVERAGGTDTQYF
NA	TRBJ2-7	TRBD1	TRBV5-1	TGCGCCAGCGGGCCGGGACAGTTCCCCTACGAGCAGTACTTC	CASGPGQFPYEQYF
NA	TRBJ1-3	NA	TRBV5-4	TGTGCCAGCAGCTTGGGAGGGAGACTGAGCTCTGGAAACACCATATATTTT	CASSLGGRLSSGNTIYF
once	TRBJ2-5	NA	TRBV7-9	TGTGCCAGCAGCTCCTACGGGGTCCCGGCGGAGACCCAGTACTTC	CASSSYGVPAETQYF
NA	TRBJ1-6	TRBD1	TRBV7-9	TGTGCCAGCAGCTTAGTACGACAGGGATCCCAGGAGGGTTCACCCCTCCACTTT	CASSLVRQGSQEGSPLHF
few	TRBJ1-5	NA	TRBV30	TGTGCCTGGAGTTGGACCGGACGGGGGGATCAGCCCCAGCATTTT	CAWSWTGRGDQPQHF
NA	TRBJ2-2	NA	TRBV7-9	TGTGCCAGCAGCTTTGCAGGGGACACCGGGGAGCTGTTTTTT	CASSFAGDTGELFF
NA	TRBJ2-1	NA	TRBV5-1	TGCGCCAGCAGCTTGGGATACGGGGGATCCTACAATGAGCAGTTCTTC	CASSLGYGGSYNEQFF
NA	TRBJ1-2	NA	TRBV30	TGTGCCAGTACCGTGGCCTATGGCTACACCTTC	CASTVAYGYTF
NA	TRBJ2-1	NA	TRBV14	TGTGCCAGCAGCCAAGTAGGAGCAGATGAGCAGTTCTTC	CASSQVGADEQFF
NA	TRBJ2-5	NA	TRBV7-6	TGTGCCAGCAGCTTAGTACCCAGGGTGGAGACCCAGTACTTC	CASSLVPRVETQYF
NA	TRBJ1-4	TRBD1	TRBV4-3	TGCGCCAGCAGCCCAGGGGGGTTGGGTGAAAAACTGTTTTTT	CASSPGGLGEKLFF
NA	TRBJ1-5	NA	TRBV10-3	TGTGCCATCAGCGACGTGGGCTATAGCAATCAGCCCCAGCATTTT	CAISDVGYSNQPQHF
NA	TRBJ1-1	NA	TRBV5-1	TGCGCCAGCAGCTTGTCTGGAGCTCGTGAAGCTTTCTTT	CASSLSGAREAFF
NA	TRBJ2-5	NA	TRBV23-1	TGCGCCAGCAGTCTTAGGCAGGGCGTAGGGCAAGAGACCCAGTACTTC	CASSLRQGVGQETQYF
NA	TRBJ2-1	TRBD2	TRBV2	TGTGCCAGCAGGGTCCTAGCGGGCTGGTACAATGAGCAGTTCTTC	CASRVLAGWYNEQFF
few	TRBJ1-6	NA	TRBV30	TGTGCCTGGAGTTGGGATAGGGGAAATTCACCCCTCCACTTT	CAWSWDRGNSPLHF
NA	TRBJ1-1	NA	TRBV19	TGTGCCAGTACCCAAGGGACAATGAGGGCTTTCTTT	CASTQGTMRAFF
NA	TRBJ2-7	NA	TRBV27	TGTGCCAGCAGTCGAGAGCGGAATTCCTACGAGCAGTACTTC	CASSRERNSYEQYF
NA	TRBJ2-7	NA	TRBV30	TGTGCCTGGAGTCCGGAGGTGCCAGGCTCCTACGAGCAGTACTTC	CAWSPEVPGSYEQYF
NA	TRBJ1-1	TRBD1	TRBV19	TGTGCCAGTAGTACGGACAGGGGGGCGAACACTGAAGCTTTCTTT	CASSTDRGANTEAFF
NA	TRBJ1-5	NA	TRBV7-8	TGTGCCAGCAGCTTATCAGGGATGATCTATCAGCCCCAGCATTTT	CASSLSGMIYQPQHF
NA	TRBJ1-4	TRBD1	TRBV7-2	TGTGCCAGCAGCCCGGGACAGGGAACAACTAATGAAAAACTGTTTTTT	CASSPGQGTTNEKLFF
once	TRBJ2-1	NA	TRBV20-1	TGCAGTGCTACAGCGTACAATGAGCAGTTCTTC	CSATAYNEQFF